The 18 T cell receptor beta chains reported below all come from one sample, sequenced in a study. MiXCR was run by TCRdb on the 5' RACE reads, yielding one entry per CDR3 protein. The data show under 35,000 distinct CDR3 sequences, approximately 27% seen once. The specimen was naive CD4+ T cells sorted from a lymph node. Subset meaning: naive CD4+ T cells, CD4+CD45RA+CD25-. The receptors originated from a female donor with breast cancer.

Notes on this clonotype: A read error may account for a junction end that differs from germline. V gene TRBV7-7 combines with J gene TRBJ2-5; weak D call: TRBD2 (5 bases). The CDR3 has 13 amino acids. Germline CDR1 is SSHAT and CDR2 is FNYEAQ (reference sequence). The CDR3 region is CASSWELQETQYF. In DNA form, the CDR3 reads TGTGCTAGCAGCTGGGAGCTCCAAGAGACCCAGTACTTC.

The CDR3 region is CASSPRPHGGGTVAGELFF. CDR3 coding DNA: TGCGCCAGCAGCCCCCGCCCCCATGGTGGAGGGACGGTAGCCGGGGAGCTGTTTTTT. This chain uses TRBV5-1 with TRBJ2-2, with D perhaps TRBD2 (6 bases). The CDR3 consists of 19 residues. V was shortened by 4 bases and J by 6 bases, with 28 bases between the two germline ends. Germline V lookup: CDR1 SGHRS, CDR2 YFSETQ.

This clonotype was recorded at least ten times. The rearrangement joins TRBV5-5 to TRBJ1-1, with 7 bases matching TRBD1. V trimming: 2 bases; J trimming: 5 bases; junction bases outside the gene matches: 6. The CDR3 covers 14 residues. The germline gives CDR1 SGHKS, CDR2 YYEKEE (reference sequence). CDR3 in DNA: TGTGCCAGCAGCTTCGACAGGGTTTTGACTGAAGCTTTCTTT. Translating gives CASSFDRVLTEAFF.

On this clonotype: This may come from a read error, since a much larger clone is one base off. The conserved final phenylalanine or tryptophan is absent from the CDR3, which likely points to a read error. This rearrangement joins TRBV6-5 to TRBJ1-1; D remains unclear. The length of the CDR3 is 12 residues. Germline loops: CDR1 MNHEY, CDR2 SVGAGI. Trimming left V 10 bases short and J 7 bases short, with 16 bases between. The CDR3 spells CATLEGKGEAFL. The CDR3 DNA sequence: TGTGCCACCTTGGAGGGTAAGGGTGAAGCTTTCTTA.

This clonotype occurred many times. The chain combines TRBV6-1 with TRBJ1-1, with D possibly matching TRBD1 (6 bases). Trimming left V 4 bases short and J 0 bases short, with 9 bases between. Germline CDR1 and CDR2: MNHNS and SASEGT. This CDR3 is 14 amino acids long. CDR3 protein: CASSVWDMNTEAFF. CDR3 nucleotides: TGTGCCAGCAGTGTCTGGGACATGAACACTGAAGCTTTCTTT.

This clonotype was counted between two and nine times. In nucleotides, the CDR3 is TGTGCCAGCAACCGAGGGGGGCGGCACCCCTACGAGCAGTACTTC. Protein product: CASNRGGRHPYEQYF. The chain uses TRBV7-2 and TRBJ2-7; D is possibly TRBD1 or TRBD2 (6 bases each). This CDR3 spans 15 amino acids. Germline values: CDR1 SGHTA, CDR2 FQGNSA. Trimming left V 7 bases short and J 2 bases short, with 18 bases between.

This chain joins TRBV7-9 and TRBJ2-3; perhaps TRBD1 as D (6 bases). The germline CDR1 and CDR2 sequences are SEHNR and FQNEAQ (reference sequence). CDR3 length: 14 amino acids. Trimming left V 3 bases short and J 3 bases short, with 10 bases between. The CDR3 DNA reads as TGTGCCAGCAGCTTCGCGAGGGGGACAGATACGCAGTATTTT. This encodes CASSFARGTDTQYF.

This chain links TRBV27 with TRBJ2-3; D perhaps matches TRBD1 (7 bases). This CDR3 comprises 12 residues. Per the germline V gene, CDR1 is MNHEY and CDR2 is SMNVEV (reference sequence). The V end lost 8 bases, the J end lost 6 bases, and 12 bases lay between the germline ends. The DNA for the CDR3 is TGTGCCAGCGGACTACAGGGGGATACGCAGTATTTT. Translating it yields CASGLQGDTQYF.

The rearrangement joins TRBV5-1 to TRBJ2-3, with no clear D. Per germline, CDR1 SGHRS and CDR2 YFSETQ. V was clipped by 3 bases and J by 1 base, with 9 bases between them. CDR3 length: 14 amino acids. CDR3 sequence: CASSSRQGTDTQYF. The CDR3 nucleotides read TGCGCCAGCAGCTCCCGCCAAGGCACAGATACGCAGTATTTT.

On this clonotype: Relative to the germline gene, one junction end is altered; a read error may explain this. This sequence joins TRBV10-3 and TRBJ2-7, with D perhaps matching TRBD1 (5 bases). The CDR3 has 12 residues. Germline V gene lookup returns CDR1 ENHRY and CDR2 SYGVKD. The CDR3 nucleotides are TGTGCCATCAGTGAGTCAAAGGGGAATACGAACTTC. Translating it yields CAISESKGNTNF.

This clonotype has just a few counts. The chain combines TRBV12-3 or TRBV12-4 with TRBJ1-5, with a tentative D call TRBD1 (5 bases). CDR3 length: 12 residues. V was clipped by 7 bases and J by 11 bases, with 15 bases between them. This CDR3 reads CASTSQGATQHF. The CDR3, as DNA: TGTGCCAGCACTTCCCAGGGCGCCACCCAGCATTTT.

This clonotype appeared a few times. V usage is TRBV12-3 or TRBV12-4 and J usage is TRBJ2-7, with D possibly matching TRBD2 (5 bases). This CDR3 has 13 amino acids. Deletions cut 5 bases from V and 0 bases from J, with 8 bases between. The CDR3: CASSPDFSYEQYF. CDR3 bases: TGTGCCAGCAGTCCGGACTTCTCCTACGAGCAGTACTTC.

Notes on this clonotype: One end of the junction varies from germline; a read error may be responsible. The chain carries TRBV3-1 and TRBJ2-3; possible D gene TRBD1, 6 bases. Germline V gene data show CDR1 as LGHDT and CDR2 as YNNKEL (reference sequence). CDR3 length: 12 amino acids. In nucleotides, the CDR3 is TGCGCCAGCAGCCCCCACAGAGGGACACAGTATTTT. It yields the protein CASSPHRGTQYF.

The CDR3 nucleotides are TGTGCCAGCAGCGAGCAGGCCGGCGAGTTCTACGAGCAGTACTTC. Residues: CASSEQAGEFYEQYF. This sequence joins TRBV12-3 or TRBV12-4 and TRBJ2-7; no reliable D call. The CDR3 consists of 15 residues. Trimming pared 6 bases from V and 3 bases from J, leaving 18 bases between.

This clonotype came up a few times. The chain combines TRBV7-2 with TRBJ2-2; TRBD2 aligns across 8 bases. The germline V gene encodes CDR1 SGHTA and CDR2 FQGNSA. The CDR3 is 15 amino acids. After removal of 5 bases from V and 5 bases from J, the junction contained 7 bases not matched to a gene. CDR3 sequence reads: CASSPGGARTGELFF. The DNA for the CDR3 is TGTGCCAGCAGCCCCGGGGGGGCAAGGACCGGGGAGCTGTTTTTT. Looking up the rest from reference TRBV7-2 and TRBJ2-2 gives the full variable domain: GAGVSQSPSNKVTEKGKDVELRCDPISGHTALYWYRQSLGQGLEFLIYFQGNSAPDKSGLPSDRFSAERTGGSVSTLTIQRTQQEDSAVYLCASSPGGARTGELFFGEGSRLTVL.

This clonotype was found a few times. Here the CDR3 reads CAGGAGLNTGELFF. CDR3 bases: TGCGCCGGGGGCGCGGGACTAAACACCGGGGAGCTGTTTTTT. V usage is TRBV4-1 and J usage is TRBJ2-2; D perhaps matches TRBD2 (7 bases). The germline gives CDR1 MGHRA, CDR2 YSYEKL. V was clipped by 11 bases and J by 2 bases, with 15 bases between them. This CDR3 spans 14 amino acids.

The chain uses TRBV12-3 or TRBV12-4 and TRBJ2-2; D not certain. The CDR3 has 13 amino acids. V lost 4 bases, J lost 6 bases, and 9 bases lay in between. The CDR3 region is CASSYGLAGELFF. CDR3 in DNA: TGTGCCAGCAGTTACGGATTGGCCGGGGAGCTGTTTTTT.

A few counts support this clonotype. The chain couples TRBV5-5 to TRBJ2-5; TRBD2 aligns across 7 bases. V was pared by 0 bases and J by 5 bases, with 10 bases of the junction left unmatched. In germline, CDR1 is SGHKS, CDR2 YYEKEE (reference sequence). This CDR3 is 16 amino acids long. The CDR3 loop is CASSLAAGRSGETQYF. The CDR3 DNA reads as TGTGCCAGCAGCTTGGCCGCCGGGAGGTCAGGGGAGACCCAGTACTTC.